This TCR beta chain is drawn from a study of blood T cells in healthy people across ages. Overall study findings and caveats: Greater diversity and more naive CD4+ cells were seen in long-lived donors than in aged donors.

CDR3 size: 17 residues. Germline values: CDR1 MGHRA, CDR2 YSYEKL. The junction had 6 bases not matched to a gene; V was cut back by 0 bases and J by 5 bases. With regard to this clonotype: The target antigen is unknown.

Then a second PCR, running roughly 7 to 11 cycles, was carried out with a sample-barcoded 5' primer and a J-beta primer mix. Each cDNA molecule, via a template-switch adaptor with 12 random nucleotides, was tagged. TCRdb processed the 5' RACE reads anew with MiXCR; each CDR3 protein has one entry. The sample carries roughly 1,500,000 distinct CDR3 sequences, almost 35% recorded once. Staff drew ten milliliters of peripheral blood from each donor. Each sample gave at least 7 million isolated PBMCs. Sequences were obtained from blood. The sequence was obtained from a woman in her twenties or thirties in good health. The chain has TRBV4-1 and TRBJ2-3, with 12 nucleotides matching TRBD2. The CDR3 coding sequence is TGCGCCAGCAGCCAAGAAACTAGCGGGAGGTTGGGAGATACGCAGTATTTT. It codes for CASSQETSGRLGDTQYF.